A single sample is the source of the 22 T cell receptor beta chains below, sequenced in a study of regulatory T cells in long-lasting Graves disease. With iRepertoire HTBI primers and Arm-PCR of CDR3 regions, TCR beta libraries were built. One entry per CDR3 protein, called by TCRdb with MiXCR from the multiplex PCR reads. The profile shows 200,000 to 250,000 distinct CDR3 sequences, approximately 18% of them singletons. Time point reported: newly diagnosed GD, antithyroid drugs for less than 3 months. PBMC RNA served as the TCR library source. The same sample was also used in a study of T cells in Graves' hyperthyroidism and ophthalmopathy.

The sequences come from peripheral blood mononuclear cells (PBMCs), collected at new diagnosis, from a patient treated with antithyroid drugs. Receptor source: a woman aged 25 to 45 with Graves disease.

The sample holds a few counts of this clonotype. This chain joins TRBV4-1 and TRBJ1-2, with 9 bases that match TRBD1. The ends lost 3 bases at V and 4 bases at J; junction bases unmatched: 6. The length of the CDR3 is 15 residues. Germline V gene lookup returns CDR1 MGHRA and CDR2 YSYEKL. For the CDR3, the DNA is TGCGCCAGCAGCCAGCCCCGGGACAGGGCCTATGGCTACACCTTC. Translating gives CASSQPRDRAYGYTF.

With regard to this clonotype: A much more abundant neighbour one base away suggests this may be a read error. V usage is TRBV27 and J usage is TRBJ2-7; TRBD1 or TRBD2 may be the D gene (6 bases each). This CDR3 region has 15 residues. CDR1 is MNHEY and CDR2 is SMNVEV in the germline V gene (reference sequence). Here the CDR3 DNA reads TGTGCCAGCAGTTCCCTCTCCGGGGGCGAAAACGAGCCGTACTTC. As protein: CASSSLSGGENEPYF.

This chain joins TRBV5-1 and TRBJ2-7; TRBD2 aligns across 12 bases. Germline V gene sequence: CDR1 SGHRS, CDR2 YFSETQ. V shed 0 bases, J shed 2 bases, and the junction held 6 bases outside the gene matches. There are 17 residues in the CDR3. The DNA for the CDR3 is TGCGCCAGCAGCTTGGTCCGCCTAGCGGGAGGGCCCTACGAGCAGTACTTC. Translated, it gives CASSLVRLAGGPYEQYF.

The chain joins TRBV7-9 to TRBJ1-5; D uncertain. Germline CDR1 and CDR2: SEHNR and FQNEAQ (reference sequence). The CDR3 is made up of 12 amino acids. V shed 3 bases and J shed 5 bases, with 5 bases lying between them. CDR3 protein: CASSFIDQPQHF. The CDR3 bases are TGTGCCAGCAGCTTTATTGATCAGCCCCAGCATTTT.

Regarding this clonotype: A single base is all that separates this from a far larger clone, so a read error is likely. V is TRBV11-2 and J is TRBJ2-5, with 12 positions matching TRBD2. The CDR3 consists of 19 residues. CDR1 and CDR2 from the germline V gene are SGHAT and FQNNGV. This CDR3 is CASSFGLLAGGSSYNEPFF. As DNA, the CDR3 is TGTGCCAGCAGCTTTGGATTACTAGCGGGGGGATCCTCCTACAATGAGCCGTTCTTC.

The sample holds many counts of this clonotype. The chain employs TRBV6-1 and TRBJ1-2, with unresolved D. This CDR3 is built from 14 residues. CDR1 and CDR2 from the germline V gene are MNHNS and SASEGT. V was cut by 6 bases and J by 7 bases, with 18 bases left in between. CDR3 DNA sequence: TGTGCCAGCAGCCAGGAGGACCTCCGGGGTGGCTACACCTTC. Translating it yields CASSQEDLRGGYTF.

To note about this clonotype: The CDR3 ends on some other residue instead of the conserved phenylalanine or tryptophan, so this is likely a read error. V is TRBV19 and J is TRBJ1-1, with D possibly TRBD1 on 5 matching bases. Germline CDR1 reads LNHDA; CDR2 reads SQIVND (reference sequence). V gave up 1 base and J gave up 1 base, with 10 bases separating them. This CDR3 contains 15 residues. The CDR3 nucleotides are TGTGCCAGTAGTATAGCCGAGGGGCGGAACACTGAAGCTTTCCTT. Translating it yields CASSIAEGRNTEAFL.

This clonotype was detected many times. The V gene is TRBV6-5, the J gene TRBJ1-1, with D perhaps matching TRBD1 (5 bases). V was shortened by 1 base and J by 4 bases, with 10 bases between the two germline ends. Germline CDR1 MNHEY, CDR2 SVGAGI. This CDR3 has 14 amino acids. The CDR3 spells CASSYFPGSTEAFF. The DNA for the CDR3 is TGTGCCAGCAGTTACTTCCCAGGGTCCACTGAAGCTTTCTTT.

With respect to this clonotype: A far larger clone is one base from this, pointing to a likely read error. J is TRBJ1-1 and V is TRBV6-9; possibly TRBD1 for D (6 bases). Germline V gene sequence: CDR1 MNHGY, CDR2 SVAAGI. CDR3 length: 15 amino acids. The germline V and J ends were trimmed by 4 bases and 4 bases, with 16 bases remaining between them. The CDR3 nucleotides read TGTGCCAGCAGTTTCGAGGGGGACATGAGCACTGAAGCTTTCTTT. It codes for CASSFEGDMSTEAFF.

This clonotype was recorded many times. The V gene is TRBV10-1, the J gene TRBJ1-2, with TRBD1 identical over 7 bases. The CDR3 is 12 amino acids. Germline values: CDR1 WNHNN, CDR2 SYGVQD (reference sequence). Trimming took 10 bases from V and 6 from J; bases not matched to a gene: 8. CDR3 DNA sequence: TGCGCCATCATTTACAGGGGACATGGCTACACCTTC. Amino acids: CAIIYRGHGYTF.

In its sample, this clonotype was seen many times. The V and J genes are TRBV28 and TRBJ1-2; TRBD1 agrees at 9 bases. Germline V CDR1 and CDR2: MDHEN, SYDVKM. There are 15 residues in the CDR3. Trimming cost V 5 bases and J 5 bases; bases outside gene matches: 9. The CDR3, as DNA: TGTGCCAGCAGTGGCCCCGGGACAGGGTTTTATGGCTACACCTTC. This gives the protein CASSGPGTGFYGYTF.

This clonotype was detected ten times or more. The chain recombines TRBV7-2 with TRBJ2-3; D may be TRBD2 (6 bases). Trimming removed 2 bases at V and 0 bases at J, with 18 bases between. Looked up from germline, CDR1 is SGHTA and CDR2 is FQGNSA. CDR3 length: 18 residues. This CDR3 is CASSLNRRSSVSTDTQYF. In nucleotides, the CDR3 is TGTGCCAGCAGCTTAAATCGTCGTTCTAGCGTTAGCACAGATACGCAGTATTTT.

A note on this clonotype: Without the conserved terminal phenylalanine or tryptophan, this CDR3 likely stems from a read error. The CDR3 bases are TGTGCCAGCAGTTACCCGGACTATGAGCAGTTCCTC. Encoded protein: CASSYPDYEQFL. This rearrangement joins TRBV6-2 or TRBV6-3 to TRBJ2-1; tentatively, D is TRBD2 (5 bases). This CDR3 region has 12 residues. The germline gives CDR1 MNHEY, CDR2 SVGEGT. V was pared by 2 bases and J by 8 bases, with 7 bases between.

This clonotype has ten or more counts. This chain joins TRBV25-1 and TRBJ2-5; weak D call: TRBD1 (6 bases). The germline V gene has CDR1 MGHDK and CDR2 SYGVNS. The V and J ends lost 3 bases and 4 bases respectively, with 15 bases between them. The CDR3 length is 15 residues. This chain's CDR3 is CASSDNLQGPETQYF. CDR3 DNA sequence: TGTGCCAGCAGTGACAACCTCCAGGGGCCAGAGACCCAGTACTTC.

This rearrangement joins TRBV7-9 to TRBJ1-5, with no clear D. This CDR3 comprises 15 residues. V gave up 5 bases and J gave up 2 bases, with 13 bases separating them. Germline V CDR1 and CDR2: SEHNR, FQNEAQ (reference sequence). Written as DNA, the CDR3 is TGTGCCAGCAGCAAAGCGCGATTTGGCAATCAGCCCCAGCATTTT. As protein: CASSKARFGNQPQHF.

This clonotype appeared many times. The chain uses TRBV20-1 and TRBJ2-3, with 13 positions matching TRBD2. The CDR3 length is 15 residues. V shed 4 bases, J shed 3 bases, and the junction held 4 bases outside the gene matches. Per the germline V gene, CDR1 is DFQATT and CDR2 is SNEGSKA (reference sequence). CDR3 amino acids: CSATILAGGTDTQYF. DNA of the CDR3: TGCAGTGCTACCATACTAGCGGGAGGGACAGATACGCAGTATTTT.

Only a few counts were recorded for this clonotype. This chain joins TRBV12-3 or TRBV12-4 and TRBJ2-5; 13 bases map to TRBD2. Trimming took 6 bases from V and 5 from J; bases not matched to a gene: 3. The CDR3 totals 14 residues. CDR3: CASRPTSGGETQYF. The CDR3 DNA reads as TGTGCCAGCAGACCGACTAGCGGGGGGGAGACCCAGTACTTC.

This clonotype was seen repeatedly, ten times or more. In DNA form, the CDR3 reads TGTGCCAGTAGTGCGGACCCGGGGACTGGAAACACCATATATTTT. It yields the protein CASSADPGTGNTIYF. V usage is TRBV19 and J usage is TRBJ1-3, with D uncertain. The germline V and J ends were trimmed by 5 bases and 2 bases, with 13 bases remaining between them. Germline CDR1 and CDR2: LNHDA and SQIVND (reference sequence). The CDR3 contains 15 residues.

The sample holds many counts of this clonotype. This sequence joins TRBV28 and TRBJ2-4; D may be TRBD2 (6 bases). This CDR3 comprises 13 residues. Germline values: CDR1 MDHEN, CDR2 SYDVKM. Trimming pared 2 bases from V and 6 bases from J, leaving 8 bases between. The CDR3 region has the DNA TGTGCCAGCAGTTTAGGGGGGAGAAACATTCAGTACTTC. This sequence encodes CASSLGGRNIQYF. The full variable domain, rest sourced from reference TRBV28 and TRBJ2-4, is DVKVTQSSRYLVKRTGEKVFLECVQDMDHENMFWYRQDPGLGLRLIYFSYDVKMKEKGDIPEGYSVSREKKERFSLILESASTNQTSMYLCASSLGGRNIQYFGAGTRLSVL.

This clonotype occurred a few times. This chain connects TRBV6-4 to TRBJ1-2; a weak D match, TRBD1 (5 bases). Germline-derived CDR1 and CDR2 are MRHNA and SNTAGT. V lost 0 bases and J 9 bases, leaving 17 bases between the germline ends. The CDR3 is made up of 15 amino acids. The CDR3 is CASSDSPSPGGSYTF. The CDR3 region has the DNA TGTGCCAGCAGTGACTCCCCATCCCCGGGGGGGAGCTACACCTTC.

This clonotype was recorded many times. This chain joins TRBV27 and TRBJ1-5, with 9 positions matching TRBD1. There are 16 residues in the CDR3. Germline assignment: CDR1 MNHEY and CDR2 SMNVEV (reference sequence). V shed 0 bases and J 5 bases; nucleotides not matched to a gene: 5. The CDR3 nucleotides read TGTGCCAGCAGTTTATCGGGGACAGGGTGGGATCAGCCCCAGCATTTT. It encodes CASSLSGTGWDQPQHF.

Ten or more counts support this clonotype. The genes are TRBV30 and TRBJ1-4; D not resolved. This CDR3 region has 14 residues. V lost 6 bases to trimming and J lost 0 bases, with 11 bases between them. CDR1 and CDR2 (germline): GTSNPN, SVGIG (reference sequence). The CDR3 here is CACDLGTTNEKLFF. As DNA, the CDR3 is TGTGCCTGCGACTTGGGAACAACTAATGAAAAACTGTTTTTT.